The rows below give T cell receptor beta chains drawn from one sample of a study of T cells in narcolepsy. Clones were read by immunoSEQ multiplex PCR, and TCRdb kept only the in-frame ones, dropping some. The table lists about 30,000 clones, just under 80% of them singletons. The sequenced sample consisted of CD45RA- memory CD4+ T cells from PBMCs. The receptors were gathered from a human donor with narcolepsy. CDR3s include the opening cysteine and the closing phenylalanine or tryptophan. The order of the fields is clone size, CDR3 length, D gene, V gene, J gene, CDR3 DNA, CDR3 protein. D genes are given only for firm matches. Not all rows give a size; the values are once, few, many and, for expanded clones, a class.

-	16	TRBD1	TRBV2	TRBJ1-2	TGTGCCAGCAGTCTCCTAGACCCGACAGGGCTCTATGGCTACACCTTC	CASSLLDPTGLYGYTF
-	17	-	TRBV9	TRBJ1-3	TGTGCCAGCAGCGTTTCGGTCGGAGGTTCCTCTGGAAACACCATATATTTT	CASSVSVGGSSGNTIYF
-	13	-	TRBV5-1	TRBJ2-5	TGCGCCAGCAGCAGGGAAGGGACGGAGACCCAGTACTTC	CASSREGTETQYF
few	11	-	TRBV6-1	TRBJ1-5	TGTGCCAGCAGTGCTAATCAGCCCCAGCATTTT	CASSANQPQHF
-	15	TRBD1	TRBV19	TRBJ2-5	TGTGCCAGTAGACCCCGACAGGGGGCCGGAGAGACCCAGTACTTC	CASRPRQGAGETQYF
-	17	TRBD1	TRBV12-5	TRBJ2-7	TGTGCTAGTGGTCTCGTCTTTAAGGGACAGGCCTCCTACGAGCAGTACTTC	CASGLVFKGQASYEQYF
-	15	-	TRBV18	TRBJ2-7	TGTGCCAGCTCACCGACAGCCGGGGGAGAGTACGAGCAGTACTTC	CASSPTAGGEYEQYF
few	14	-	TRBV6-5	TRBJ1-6	TGTGCCAGCAACAAAGGACTGGAGAATTCACCCCTCCACTTT	CASNKGLENSPLHF
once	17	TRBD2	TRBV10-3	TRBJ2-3	TGTGCCATCAGCCCCGGGACTAGCGAACTAAGCACAGATACGCAGTATTTT	CAISPGTSELSTDTQYF
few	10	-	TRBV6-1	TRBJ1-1	TGTGCCAGCTCTTACACTGAAGCTTTCTTT	CASSYTEAFF
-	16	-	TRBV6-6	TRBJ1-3	TGTGCCAGCAGTTTGAAGCGGGCGCGGGATGGAAACACCATATATTTT	CASSLKRARDGNTIYF
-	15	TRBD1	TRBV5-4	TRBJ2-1	TGTGCCAGCAGCCTACCGGGACAGGGCTACAATGAGCAGTTCTTC	CASSLPGQGYNEQFF
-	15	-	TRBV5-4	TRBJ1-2	TGTGCCAGCAGCTTGGACGCAGGGAAAGAATATGGCTACACCTTC	CASSLDAGKEYGYTF
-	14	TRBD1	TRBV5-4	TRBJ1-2	TGTGCCAGCAGCTTACAGGGGTGGGGTAATGGCTACACCTTC	CASSLQGWGNGYTF
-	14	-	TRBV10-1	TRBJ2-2	TGCGCCAGCAGTGAGAGTCAGGGAGCCGGGGAGCTGTTTTTT	CASSESQGAGELFF
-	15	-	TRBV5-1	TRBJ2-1	TGCGCCAGCAGCTTGGAGGACTCCTCCTACAATGAGCAGTTCTTC	CASSLEDSSYNEQFF
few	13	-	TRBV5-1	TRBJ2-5	TGCGCCAGCAAGCTTGCCCAACAAGAGACCCAGTACTTC	CASKLAQQETQYF
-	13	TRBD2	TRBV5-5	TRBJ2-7	TGTGCCAGCTTACTAGCGCCCGCCTACGAGCAGTACTTC	CASLLAPAYEQYF
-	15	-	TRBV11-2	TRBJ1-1	TGTGCCAGCAAGAGACCGGGGGGGGGTCCGGCTGAAGCTTTCTTT	CASKRPGGGPAEAFF
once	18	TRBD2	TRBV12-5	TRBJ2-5	TGTGCTAGTGGTTTGGTAGTCCCTATAGCGGGGGGGCTTGAGACCCAGTACTTC	CASGLVVPIAGGLETQYF
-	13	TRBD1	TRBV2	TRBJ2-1	TGTGCCAGCAGTAGGGACAGGGCCAATGGGCAGTTCTTC	CASSRDRANGQFF
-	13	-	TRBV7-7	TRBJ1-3	TGTGCCAGCAGCTCAGGGCTTGGAAACACCATATATTTT	CASSSGLGNTIYF
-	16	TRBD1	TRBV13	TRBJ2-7	TGTGCCAGCAGCCCACGACCGGGACAGGATACCTACGAGCAGTACTTC	CASSPRPGQDTYEQYF
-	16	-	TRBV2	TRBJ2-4	TGTGCCAGCAGTGAAGCCGGCGGACCCAAGGAGGGTATTCAGTACTTC	CASSEAGGPKEGIQYF
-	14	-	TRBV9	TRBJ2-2	TGTGCCAGCAGCGCCCACCAAAACACCGGGGAGCTGTTTTTT	CASSAHQNTGELFF
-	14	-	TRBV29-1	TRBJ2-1	TGCAGCGCTCCAGTCCCGAACTCCTACAATGAGCAGTTCTTC	CSAPVPNSYNEQFF
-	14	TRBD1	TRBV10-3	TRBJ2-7	TGTGCCATCAGTGACGGGACAGCCTCCTACGAGCAGTACTTC	CAISDGTASYEQYF
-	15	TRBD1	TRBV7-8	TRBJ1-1	TGTGCCAGCAGCTCACGGACAGGGGGCGGCACTGAAGCTTTCTTT	CASSSRTGGGTEAFF
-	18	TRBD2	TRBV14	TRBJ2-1	TGTGCCAGCAGCCAAGATGCGAGCGGGAGAATCTCCTACAATGAGCAGTTCTTC	CASSQDASGRISYNEQFF
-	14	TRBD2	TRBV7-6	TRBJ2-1	TGTGCCAGCAGCCGGCGGGAGGGCCACAATGAGCAGTTCTTC	CASSRREGHNEQFF
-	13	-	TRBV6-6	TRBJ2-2	TGTGCCAGCAGCAACAGGCTTCCCGGGGAGCTGTTTTTT	CASSNRLPGELFF
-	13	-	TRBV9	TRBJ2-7	TGTGCCAGCAGCGGGGGGGCCGGTTACGAGCAGTACTTC	CASSGGAGYEQYF
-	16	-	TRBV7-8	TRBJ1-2	TGTGCCAGCAGCTTAGCGGCCCGATTACGGGGCTATGGCTACACCTTC	CASSLAARLRGYGYTF
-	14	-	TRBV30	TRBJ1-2	TGTGCCTGGAGTGTTAATCAGCAGGGTGGAGGCTACACCTTC	CAWSVNQQGGGYTF
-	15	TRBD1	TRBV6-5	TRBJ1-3	TGTGCCAGCAGCCCGACAGGGTGGAGTACAAACACCATATATTTT	CASSPTGWSTNTIYF
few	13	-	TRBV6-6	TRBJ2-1	TGTGCCAGCAGTTACAGTAGGAGAGAAGAGCAGTTCTTC	CASSYSRREEQFF
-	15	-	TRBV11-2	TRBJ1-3	TGTGCCAGCAGCTTAGAAATGCCCGCCGGAAACACCATATATTTT	CASSLEMPAGNTIYF
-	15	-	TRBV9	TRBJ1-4	TGTGCCAGCAGCGAGGACGTTGGGGGGAATGAAAAACTGTTTTTT	CASSEDVGGNEKLFF
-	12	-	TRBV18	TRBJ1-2	TGTGCCAGCTCACCAGGGGATCATGGCTACACCTTC	CASSPGDHGYTF
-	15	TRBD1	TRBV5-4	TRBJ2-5	TGTGCCAGCAACTCTGGGTGGGACAGGCAAGAGACCCAGTACTTC	CASNSGWDRQETQYF
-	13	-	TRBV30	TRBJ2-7	TGTGCCTGGAGTGGGGGACTCGGAGTCGAGCAGTACTTC	CAWSGGLGVEQYF
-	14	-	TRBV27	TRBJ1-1	TGTGCCAGCAGTCCCGGACGGGTGAACACTGAAGCTTTCTTT	CASSPGRVNTEAFF
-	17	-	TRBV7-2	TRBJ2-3	TGTGCCAGCAGCCGGGAACGGGACTTCCAACCTGGAGATACGCAGTATTTT	CASSRERDFQPGDTQYF
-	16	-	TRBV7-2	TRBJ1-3	TGTGCCAGCAGCTTGACAGTGAGCAGCTCTGGAAACACCATATATTTT	CASSLTVSSSGNTIYF
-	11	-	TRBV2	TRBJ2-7	TGTGCCAGCAGTGTACGGTACGAGCAGTACTTC	CASSVRYEQYF
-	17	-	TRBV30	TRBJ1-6	TGTGCCTGGAGTGTAGGCCCCAGCAGGGAGGAGAATTCACCCCTCCACTTT	CAWSVGPSREENSPLHF
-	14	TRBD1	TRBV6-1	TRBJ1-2	TGTGCCAGCAGTGGGGACAGGGGTAACTATGGCTACACCTTC	CASSGDRGNYGYTF
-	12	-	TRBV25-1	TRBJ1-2	TGTGCCAGCAGTCTAGCTAACTATGGCTACACCTTC	CASSLANYGYTF
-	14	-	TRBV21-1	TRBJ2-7	TGTGCCAGCAGCAAAGAATGCACCGCCTACGAGCAGTACTTC	CASSKECTAYEQYF
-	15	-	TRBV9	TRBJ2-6	TGTGCCAGCAGCGACTCCGACTCTGGGGCCAACGTCCTGACTTTC	CASSDSDSGANVLTF
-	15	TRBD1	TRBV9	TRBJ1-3	TGTGCCAGCAGCCAGGGACAGGGCCGAGGAAACACCATATATTTT	CASSQGQGRGNTIYF
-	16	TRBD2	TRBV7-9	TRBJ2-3	TGTGCCAGCAGCCCCTCGGGACTAGCGGGGGGAGATACGCAGTATTTT	CASSPSGLAGGDTQYF